A selection of T cell receptor beta chains follows, all from one sample in a study of shared clonotypes between healthy human individuals. Repertoires were generated with immunoSEQ multiplex PCR, while TCRdb's copy carries only in-frame clones and drops some. The sample holds more than 550,000 clones, roughly 88% seen once. The sequenced sample was memory CD8+ T cells from PBMCs. All receptors derive from a young man in good health. Some clones in this sample may be carry-over from other donors' samples. CDR3s include the opening cysteine and the closing phenylalanine or tryptophan. Each record gives: D gene, clone size, J gene, V gene, CDR3 DNA, CDR3 protein. The D gene is left open where the match is weak. The size entry is marked missing in some rows and otherwise reads once, few, many or a size class.

D gene: TRBD1
clone size: NA
J gene: TRBJ2-7
V gene: TRBV7-9
CDR3 DNA: TGTGCCAGCAGCTTCCGGGACAGGGGGCACGGGGAGCAGTACTTC
CDR3 protein: CASSFRDRGHGEQYF

D gene: NA
clone size: NA
J gene: TRBJ2-2
V gene: TRBV15
CDR3 DNA: TGTGCCACCGTGGGAGCGGCGAACACCGGGGAGCTGTTTTTT
CDR3 protein: CATVGAANTGELFF

D gene: NA
clone size: NA
J gene: TRBJ1-2
V gene: TRBV29-1
CDR3 DNA: TGCAGCGTTGAAGATCACTCCACAGGGCCCTATGGCTACACCTTC
CDR3 protein: CSVEDHSTGPYGYTF

D gene: NA
clone size: few
J gene: TRBJ2-2
V gene: TRBV27
CDR3 DNA: TGTGCCAGCAGGGGTGGGCTTGAGGTTACCGGGGAGCTGTTTTTT
CDR3 protein: CASRGGLEVTGELFF

D gene: NA
clone size: many
J gene: TRBJ2-2
V gene: TRBV9
CDR3 DNA: TGTGCCAGCAGCGTACCAATACCCGGGGAGCTGTTTTTT
CDR3 protein: CASSVPIPGELFF

D gene: NA
clone size: NA
J gene: TRBJ1-1
V gene: TRBV27
CDR3 DNA: TGTGCCAGCAGTTTTTTAGTGAACACTGAAGCTTTCTTT
CDR3 protein: CASSFLVNTEAFF

D gene: NA
clone size: NA
J gene: TRBJ1-3
V gene: TRBV4-1
CDR3 DNA: TGCGCCAGCAGCCAAGATTCTCCGGACACCATATATTTT
CDR3 protein: CASSQDSPDTIYF

D gene: TRBD2
clone size: NA
J gene: TRBJ2-3
V gene: TRBV25-1
CDR3 DNA: TGTGCCAGCAGCGGCGGACTAGCGGGAGAAGATACGCAGTATTTT
CDR3 protein: CASSGGLAGEDTQYF

D gene: NA
clone size: few
J gene: TRBJ2-7
V gene: TRBV4-1
CDR3 DNA: TGCGCCAGCAGCCAAGTTTTCAGCTCCTACGAGCAGTACTTC
CDR3 protein: CASSQVFSSYEQYF

D gene: NA
clone size: few
J gene: TRBJ2-4
V gene: TRBV7-9
CDR3 DNA: TGTGCCAGCAGCTCACCAGGGGACGTAGCCAAAAACATTCAGTACTTC
CDR3 protein: CASSSPGDVAKNIQYF

D gene: NA
clone size: NA
J gene: TRBJ2-7
V gene: TRBV5-1
CDR3 DNA: TGCGCCAGCAGCCCGGAGGCCTCCTACGAGCAGTACTTC
CDR3 protein: CASSPEASYEQYF

D gene: TRBD2
clone size: once
J gene: TRBJ2-3
V gene: TRBV7-9
CDR3 DNA: TGTGCCAGCAGCTTAGTACGGCTAGCGGCAGATACGCAGTATTTT
CDR3 protein: CASSLVRLAADTQYF

D gene: NA
clone size: NA
J gene: TRBJ2-1
V gene: TRBV11-2
CDR3 DNA: TGTGCCAGCAGCTTAGCCCCGAACCCTTCCTACAATGAGCAGTTCTTC
CDR3 protein: CASSLAPNPSYNEQFF

D gene: NA
clone size: NA
J gene: TRBJ2-7
V gene: TRBV4-3
CDR3 DNA: TGCGCCAGCAGCCCACGCAGGGGGAGGGAACGTTCCTACGAGCAGTACTTC
CDR3 protein: CASSPRRGRERSYEQYF

D gene: NA
clone size: NA
J gene: TRBJ2-3
V gene: TRBV4-1
CDR3 DNA: TGCGCCAGCAGCTGGAGGACGGATACGCAGTATTTT
CDR3 protein: CASSWRTDTQYF

D gene: NA
clone size: NA
J gene: TRBJ1-5
V gene: TRBV10-3
CDR3 DNA: TGTGCCATCAGTGAGGGACAGAATCAGCCCCAGCATTTT
CDR3 protein: CAISEGQNQPQHF

D gene: NA
clone size: NA
J gene: TRBJ2-7
V gene: TRBV20-1
CDR3 DNA: TGCAGTGCTAGAGATCTCTACGAGCAGTACTTC
CDR3 protein: CSARDLYEQYF

D gene: NA
clone size: NA
J gene: TRBJ2-1
V gene: TRBV19
CDR3 DNA: TGTGCCAGTAGTATAGAGCTAGCGCCCAATGAGCAGTTCTTC
CDR3 protein: CASSIELAPNEQFF

D gene: NA
clone size: once
J gene: TRBJ2-7
V gene: TRBV28
CDR3 DNA: TGTGCCAGCAGTCCAGGGTCCCTCCTCTACGAGCAGTACTTC
CDR3 protein: CASSPGSLLYEQYF

D gene: TRBD1
clone size: NA
J gene: TRBJ2-1
V gene: TRBV19
CDR3 DNA: TGTGCCAGTAGCCCCTTTCGGCAGGGGGCTGGTGAGCAGTTCTTC
CDR3 protein: CASSPFRQGAGEQFF

D gene: NA
clone size: NA
J gene: TRBJ1-5
V gene: TRBV7-8
CDR3 DNA: TGTGCCAGCAGCTTAGGAGCCGTAGATCAGCCCCAGCATTTT
CDR3 protein: CASSLGAVDQPQHF

D gene: NA
clone size: NA
J gene: TRBJ2-7
V gene: TRBV18
CDR3 DNA: TGTGCCAGCTCACCACAACCCGTTAACGAGCAGTACTTC
CDR3 protein: CASSPQPVNEQYF

D gene: NA
clone size: NA
J gene: TRBJ1-5
V gene: TRBV7-9
CDR3 DNA: TGTGCCAGCAGCCCACCGCTGAGGGATTACAATCAGCCCCAGCATTTT
CDR3 protein: CASSPPLRDYNQPQHF

D gene: NA
clone size: NA
J gene: TRBJ2-2
V gene: TRBV7-8
CDR3 DNA: TGTGCCAGCAGTCACAAGCTTATCGGGAACACCGGGGAGCTGTTTTTT
CDR3 protein: CASSHKLIGNTGELFF

D gene: NA
clone size: once
J gene: TRBJ2-7
V gene: TRBV7-9
CDR3 DNA: TGTGCCAGCAGCTTCACCGGAATTCCCTACGAGCAGTACTTC
CDR3 protein: CASSFTGIPYEQYF

D gene: TRBD1
clone size: NA
J gene: TRBJ2-3
V gene: TRBV7-9
CDR3 DNA: TGTGCCAGCAGCAACCGGGACAGTCGTACACCAGATACGCAGTATTTT
CDR3 protein: CASSNRDSRTPDTQYF

D gene: TRBD2
clone size: once
J gene: TRBJ2-3
V gene: TRBV9
CDR3 DNA: TGTGCCAGCAGCGTTCAGCGGGAGGGGAGGGATACGCAGTATTTT
CDR3 protein: CASSVQREGRDTQYF

D gene: NA
clone size: NA
J gene: TRBJ2-5
V gene: TRBV7-9
CDR3 DNA: TGTGCCAGCAGCTTAATCGCCATACAAGAGACCCAGTACTTC
CDR3 protein: CASSLIAIQETQYF

D gene: NA
clone size: NA
J gene: TRBJ2-7
V gene: TRBV5-4
CDR3 DNA: TGTGCCAGCAGCTTGGAAGCAGGGACCTACGAGCAGTACTTC
CDR3 protein: CASSLEAGTYEQYF

D gene: TRBD1
clone size: NA
J gene: TRBJ2-7
V gene: TRBV7-6
CDR3 DNA: TGTGCCAGCAGCCCCGGGACAGGGAAGTACGAGCAGTACTTC
CDR3 protein: CASSPGTGKYEQYF

D gene: NA
clone size: NA
J gene: TRBJ2-7
V gene: TRBV25-1
CDR3 DNA: TGTGCCAGCAGTGAATCCCGGCTATGCGAGCAGTACTTC
CDR3 protein: CASSESRLCEQYF

D gene: TRBD1
clone size: NA
J gene: TRBJ2-1
V gene: TRBV7-9
CDR3 DNA: TGTGCCAGCAGCTCTCGGACAGGCTCCTACAATGAGCAGTTCTTC
CDR3 protein: CASSSRTGSYNEQFF

D gene: NA
clone size: NA
J gene: TRBJ1-2
V gene: TRBV6-5
CDR3 DNA: TGTGCCAGCAGTTACTCCCTTTTCGGGGGCTACGGCTACACCTTC
CDR3 protein: CASSYSLFGGYGYTF

D gene: NA
clone size: NA
J gene: TRBJ2-7
V gene: TRBV10-3
CDR3 DNA: TGTGCCATCAGCCGAGTCGTAGGATCTGGGGACGCCGGAGCCAAATACGAGCAGTACTTC
CDR3 protein: CAISRVVGSGDAGAKYEQYF

D gene: NA
clone size: NA
J gene: TRBJ1-3
V gene: TRBV19
CDR3 DNA: TGTGCCAGTAGTATAGATCCCCCGACACGGACGGGCGGAAACACCATATATTTT
CDR3 protein: CASSIDPPTRTGGNTIYF

D gene: TRBD1
clone size: NA
J gene: TRBJ1-1
V gene: TRBV2
CDR3 DNA: TGTGCCAGCAAAAATTACAGGGGAGGCAACACTGAAGCTTTCTTT
CDR3 protein: CASKNYRGGNTEAFF

D gene: NA
clone size: NA
J gene: TRBJ2-5
V gene: TRBV5-6
CDR3 DNA: TGTGCCAGCAGCTTCTGGGGATCCCTCACGTCAGAGACCCAGTACTTC
CDR3 protein: CASSFWGSLTSETQYF

D gene: NA
clone size: NA
J gene: TRBJ2-1
V gene: TRBV27
CDR3 DNA: TGTGCCAGCAGTTGGGGGACCCTCAACAATGAGCAGTTCTTC
CDR3 protein: CASSWGTLNNEQFF

D gene: NA
clone size: NA
J gene: TRBJ2-3
V gene: TRBV27
CDR3 DNA: TGTGCCAGCAGTTGGGACGCCAGCACAGATACGCAGTATTTT
CDR3 protein: CASSWDASTDTQYF

D gene: TRBD2
clone size: NA
J gene: TRBJ2-3
V gene: TRBV9
CDR3 DNA: TGTGCCAGCAGCGTATTTACTAGCGGGGGTCCAGATACGCAGTATTTT
CDR3 protein: CASSVFTSGGPDTQYF

D gene: TRBD2
clone size: NA
J gene: TRBJ2-7
V gene: TRBV27
CDR3 DNA: TGTGCCAGCAGTTTAGGGGGGACTAGCAGTATATACGAGCAGTACTTC
CDR3 protein: CASSLGGTSSIYEQYF

D gene: TRBD2
clone size: NA
J gene: TRBJ2-3
V gene: TRBV4-3
CDR3 DNA: TGCGCCAGCAGCCAAACTAGCGGAAGCACAGATACGCAGTATTTT
CDR3 protein: CASSQTSGSTDTQYF